This TCR beta chain was captured in a study of blood T cells in healthy people across ages. This clonotype was recorded a few times. CDR1 is MGHRA, CDR2 YSYEKL, per germline. The CDR3 has 14 residues. V lost 4 bases and J lost 5; bases outside the gene matches: 4. A second PCR, run for roughly 7 to 12 cycles, used a sample-barcoded 5' primer plus a J-beta primer mix. In TCRdb, the 5' RACE reads were re-called with MiXCR into one record per CDR3 protein. The sample consists of more than 800,000 distinct CDR3 sequences, 29% of them appearing once. The authors isolated at least 7 million PBMCs per sample.

The chain couples TRBV4-1 to TRBJ1-4; the match to TRBD1 covers 7 bases. This clonotype was sampled from a woman older than 75 in good health. Sequenced: blood. The CDR3 sequence is CASSPQGRNEKLFF. The CDR3 nucleotides are TGCGCCAGCAGCCCACAGGGGCGGAATGAAAAACTGTTTTTT.